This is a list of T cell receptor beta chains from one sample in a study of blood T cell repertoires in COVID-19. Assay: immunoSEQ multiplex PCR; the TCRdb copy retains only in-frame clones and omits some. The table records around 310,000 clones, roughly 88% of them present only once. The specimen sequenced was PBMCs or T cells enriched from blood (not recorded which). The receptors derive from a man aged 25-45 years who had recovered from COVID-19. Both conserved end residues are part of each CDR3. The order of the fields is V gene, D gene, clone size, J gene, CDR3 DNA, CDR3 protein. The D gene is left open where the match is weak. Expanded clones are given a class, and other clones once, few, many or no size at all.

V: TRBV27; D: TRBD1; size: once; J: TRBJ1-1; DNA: TGTGCCAGCAGGGAAGACAGGGGAGGCGACGGCACTGAAGCTTTCTTT; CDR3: CASREDRGGDGTEAFF
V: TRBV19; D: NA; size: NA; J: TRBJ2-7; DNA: TGTGCCAGTAGTATAGGGTCAGGGGTAAACGAGCAGTACTTC; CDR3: CASSIGSGVNEQYF
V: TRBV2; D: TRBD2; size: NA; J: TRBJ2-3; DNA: TGTGCCAGCACCGAGCGGTCGACTAGCGGGTTTGCGCAGTATTTT; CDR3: CASTERSTSGFAQYF
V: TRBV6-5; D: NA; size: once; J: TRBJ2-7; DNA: TGTGCCAGCAGTTACCCGAAACAGGGCAACGAGCAGTACTTC; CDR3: CASSYPKQGNEQYF
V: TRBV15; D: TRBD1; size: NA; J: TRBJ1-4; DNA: TGTGCCACCAGCACCACTTGGGCAGGGGGTACTAATGAAAAACTGTTTTTT; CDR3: CATSTTWAGGTNEKLFF
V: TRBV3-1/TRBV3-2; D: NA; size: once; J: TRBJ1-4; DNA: TGTGCCAGCAGCCAAGATCAATCCCATGGCGGCGAAAAACTGTTTTTT; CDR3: CASSQDQSHGGEKLFF
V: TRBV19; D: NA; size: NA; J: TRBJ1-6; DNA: TGTGCCAGTAGGCCGGGGAGCTCCTATAATTCACCCCTCCACTTT; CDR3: CASRPGSSYNSPLHF
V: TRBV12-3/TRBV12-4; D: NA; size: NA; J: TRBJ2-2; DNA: TGTGCCAGCAGTAGACAGGCCCGTGTCAAGCTGTTTTTT; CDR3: CASSRQARVKLFF
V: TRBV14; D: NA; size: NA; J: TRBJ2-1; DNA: TGTGCCAGCAGCCAGGGCCTAGGGGGAAATGAGCAGTTCTTC; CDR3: CASSQGLGGNEQFF
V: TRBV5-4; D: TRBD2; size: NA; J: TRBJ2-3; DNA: TGTGCCAGCAGCCCGGGACTAGCGGGGGGAGGTGATACGCAGTATTTT; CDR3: CASSPGLAGGGDTQYF
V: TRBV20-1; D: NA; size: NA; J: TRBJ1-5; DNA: TGCAGTGCTAGTAGTGTGGCAGACAATCAGCCCCAGCATTTT; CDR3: CSASSVADNQPQHF
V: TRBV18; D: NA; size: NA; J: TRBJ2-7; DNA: TGTGCCAGCTCACGCCGGGAGCTCTACGAGCAGTACTTC; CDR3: CASSRRELYEQYF
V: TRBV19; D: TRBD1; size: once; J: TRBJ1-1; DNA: TGTGCCAGTAGTATCGAAAGGACAGGGGTGAACACTGAAGCTTTCTTT; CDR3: CASSIERTGVNTEAFF
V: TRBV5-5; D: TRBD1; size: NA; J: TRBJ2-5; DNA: TGTGCCAGCAGCTACGACAGGGGGCGCGGAGAGACCCAGTACTTC; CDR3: CASSYDRGRGETQYF
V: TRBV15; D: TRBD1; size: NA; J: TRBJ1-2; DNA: TGTGCCACCAGCAGAGTCGGACAGGGCTATGGCTACACCTTC; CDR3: CATSRVGQGYGYTF
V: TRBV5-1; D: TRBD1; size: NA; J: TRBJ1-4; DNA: TGCGCCAGCAGCCCGACAGGGTCGGCAACTAATGAAAAACTGTTTTTT; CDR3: CASSPTGSATNEKLFF
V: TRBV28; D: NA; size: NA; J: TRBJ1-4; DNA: TGTGCCAGCAGTTTTCGGAGGACTAATGAAAAACTGTTTTTT; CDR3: CASSFRRTNEKLFF
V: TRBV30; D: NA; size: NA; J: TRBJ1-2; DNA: TGTGCCTGTACGTCCGGGAATGACTATGGCTACACCTTC; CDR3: CACTSGNDYGYTF
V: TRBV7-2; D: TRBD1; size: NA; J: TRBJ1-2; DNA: TGTGCCAGCAGCTCCCCGACAGGGCGCCTCTATGGCTACACCTTC; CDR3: CASSSPTGRLYGYTF
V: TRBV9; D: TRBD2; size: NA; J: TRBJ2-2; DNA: TGTGCCAGCAGCGTGGGACCCCGGGGGGGCTCCACCGGGGAGCTGTTTTTT; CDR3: CASSVGPRGGSTGELFF
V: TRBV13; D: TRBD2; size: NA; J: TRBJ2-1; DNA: TGTGCCAGCAGCTTAGATCGTGGGGGGGCCTACAATGAGCAGTTCTTC; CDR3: CASSLDRGGAYNEQFF
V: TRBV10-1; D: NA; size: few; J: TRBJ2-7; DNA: TGCGCCAGCAGTGAGTCGATCGCAGGGGCATCCGAGCAGTACTTC; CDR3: CASSESIAGASEQYF
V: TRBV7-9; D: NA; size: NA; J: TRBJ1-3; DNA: TGTGCCAGCAGCTTCGACAGCTCTGGAAACACCATATATTTT; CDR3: CASSFDSSGNTIYF